This T cell receptor (beta chain) was sequenced for a study of shared clonotypes between healthy human individuals. The study, taken as a whole, reports: Read depth was anticipated to influence clonotype sharing among donors.

Execution of the assay was at deep level. Ten immunoSEQ deep assay plates were used to sequence unsorted PBMC DNA. The method was immunoSEQ multiplex PCR; TCRdb's version includes in-frame clones alone and lacks a portion of them. Of some 510,000 clones in the sample, 70% to 80% were seen once. The CDR3 runs to 14 residues. Germline loops: CDR1 GTSNPN, CDR2 SVGIG (reference sequence). This clone has just a few counts. Antigen specificity is unknown. All donors qualified as healthy HIV-negative adults and had experienced no recent acute infections or vaccinations. The chain has TRBV30 and TRBJ2-5; 9 bases map to TRBD2. The DNA end lines up better with TRBJ2-7; the J call may be wrong. The sequence was collected from a woman in her 40s in good health. Some clones in this sample may be carry-over from other donors' samples. The sequencing input was PBMCs. CDR3 coding DNA: TGTGCCTGGCGAAAAGCGGGAGGCTCCTACGAGCAGTACTTC. Amino acid sequence: CAWRKAGGSYEQYF.